This paragraph covers one TCR beta chain sequence. CDR1 is SNHLY, CDR2 FYNNEI, per germline. The CDR3 covers 14 residues. V lost 10 bases to trimming and J lost 2 bases; unmatched junction nucleotides: 6. The data derive from a study of OX40 agonist ivuxolimab in advanced cancers. Blood specimens came from baseline, cycle 4 day 1, and cycle 7 day 1. The protocol was immunoSEQ multiplex PCR, while the TCRdb copy is restricted to in-frame clones and leaves out a portion. The sample yields over 25,000 clones, about 88% seen once. The sequenced sample was CD4+ or CD8+ T cells sorted from blood, obtained in a trial of the OX40 agonist ivuxolimab. This sequence originates from an adult with an advanced solid tumor such as melanoma, head and neck, liver or kidney cancer. This sequence joins TRBV2 and TRBJ2-1, with TRBD2 matching 9 bases. The CDR3 DNA sequence: TGTGCCACTCCGAGGACTAGCGCCTACAATGAGCAGTTCTTC. As protein: CATPRTSAYNEQFF.